The 25 T cell receptor beta chains below come from one sample, sequenced in a study of T-cell reconstitution after alpha-beta-depleted transplantation in children. Unique molecular identifiers tagged the TCRbeta library. Each CDR3 protein is one row after TCRdb ran MiXCR on the PCR reads. In the table there are roughly 250,000 distinct CDR3 sequences, approximately 8% of which are singletons. The material was PBMCs, mostly from graft donor cells, obtained 180 days after TCRalphabeta/CD19-depleted stem cell transplant. These receptors were taken from a male patient under 18 who had a stem cell transplant for acute lymphoblastic leukemia, so the T cells may come from the graft donor.

There are many counts of this clonotype. This rearrangement joins TRBV12-5 to TRBJ2-1; no clear D gene. Trimming left V 6 bases short and J 4 bases short, with 4 bases between. The CDR3 extends over 11 amino acids. CDR1 and CDR2 from the germline V gene are LGHNT and FRNRAP. The chain's CDR3 is CASGIYNEQFF. In DNA form, the CDR3 reads TGTGCTAGTGGGATATACAATGAGCAGTTCTTC.

This clonotype appeared many times. The rearrangement links TRBV20-1 to TRBJ1-5; D may be TRBD1 (6 bases). The CDR3 sequence is 15 residues long. Looked up from germline, CDR1 is DFQATT and CDR2 is SNEGSKA (reference sequence). Trimming removed 1 base at V and 3 bases at J, with 13 bases between. The CDR3 DNA reads as TGCAGTGCTAGAGTAGGGGGGGTGAACAATCAGCCCCAGCATTTT. This sequence encodes CSARVGGVNNQPQHF.

This clonotype was observed at least ten times. The chain carries TRBV15 and TRBJ1-2, with D uncertain. CDR1 is LNHNV and CDR2 is YYDKDF in the germline V gene (reference sequence). The CDR3 totals 14 residues. Trimming cost V 0 bases and J 7 bases, with 12 bases left between them. The CDR3 reads CATSRDEGSGGYTF. For the CDR3, the DNA is TGTGCCACCAGCAGAGATGAAGGGTCGGGTGGCTACACCTTC.

This clonotype was seen ten or more times. The chain has TRBV12-3 or TRBV12-4 and TRBJ2-7, with D possibly matching TRBD1 (6 bases). Deletions cut 5 bases from V and 0 bases from J, with 11 bases between. This CDR3 comprises 14 residues. CDR3 nucleotide sequence: TGTGCCAGCAGTAAGACAGGCGTCTCCTACGAGCAGTACTTC. Residues: CASSKTGVSYEQYF.

The chain employs TRBV27 and TRBJ2-1; 10 positions agree with TRBD2. This CDR3 comprises 16 residues. Germline CDR1 reads MNHEY; CDR2 reads SMNVEV (reference sequence). V dropped 2 bases and J dropped 1; count of bases not matched to a gene: 2. The CDR3 DNA follows: TGTGCCAGCAGTTTAATAGCGGGAGGTTCCTACAATGAGCAGTTCTTC. Protein: CASSLIAGGSYNEQFF.

This clonotype was picked up many times. The V gene is TRBV29-1, the J gene TRBJ1-1; D is uncertain. Trimming left V 0 bases short and J 2 bases short, with 7 bases between. Germline CDR1 SQVTM, CDR2 ANQGSEA. CDR3 length: 13 residues. CDR3 loop: CSVEDRTNTEAFF. The CDR3 nucleotides are TGCAGCGTTGAAGACAGGACTAACACTGAAGCTTTCTTT.

This clonotype was observed at least ten times. The V and J genes are TRBV11-2 and TRBJ1-2, with TRBD1 identical over 8 bases. V was clipped by 4 bases and J by 3 bases; unmatched bases: 7. Germline assignment: CDR1 SGHAT and CDR2 FQNNGV. This CDR3 contains 15 residues. The CDR3 region is CASSSTQGVHYGYTF. DNA of the CDR3: TGTGCCAGCAGCTCCACACAGGGGGTCCACTATGGCTACACCTTC.

The table lists this clonotype with many counts. The V and J genes are TRBV12-3 or TRBV12-4 and TRBJ1-4, with 7 bases aligning to TRBD1. With V trimmed by 2 bases and J by 5 bases, 5 bases remained unmatched. The CDR3 extends over 15 amino acids. CDR3 residues: CASSLSGRGNEKLFF. For the CDR3, the DNA is TGTGCCAGCAGTTTATCGGGCAGGGGGAATGAAAAACTGTTTTTT.

This clonotype was recorded at least ten times. The V call is TRBV20-1, the J call TRBJ2-3; 9 bases are a match to TRBD1. V lost 2 bases to trimming and J lost 4 bases; unmatched junction nucleotides: 4. The CDR3 runs 14 residues. Germline V CDR1 and CDR2: DFQATT, SNEGSKA (reference sequence). The CDR3 sequence: CSARTGTGPDTQYF. CDR3 sequence (DNA): TGCAGTGCTAGAACCGGGACAGGGCCAGATACGCAGTATTTT.

This clonotype was recorded at least ten times. This sequence joins TRBV27 and TRBJ1-1, with D possibly matching TRBD1 (6 bases). V lost 3 bases and J 0 bases, leaving 8 bases between the germline ends. Germline CDR1 is MNHEY and CDR2 is SMNVEV (reference sequence). This CDR3 spans 14 amino acids. Written as DNA, the CDR3 is TGTGCCAGCAGTTTCAGGGGACTGAACACTGAAGCTTTCTTT. Translating it yields CASSFRGLNTEAFF.

This rearrangement joins TRBV7-2 to TRBJ2-7, with D uncertain. The CDR3 is 13 amino acids. Per the germline V gene, CDR1 is SGHTA and CDR2 is FQGNSA. V lost 2 bases to trimming and J lost 2 bases, with 7 bases between them. The CDR3 loop is CASSLNRPYEQYF. The CDR3 DNA follows: TGTGCCAGCAGCTTAAACAGACCCTACGAGCAGTACTTC. The full variable domain, in which reference TRBV7-2 and TRBJ2-7 provide the parts outside the CDR3, is GAGVSQSPSNKVTEKGKDVELRCDPISGHTALYWYRQSLGQGLEFLIYFQGNSAPDKSGLPSDRFSAERTGGSVSTLTIQRTQQEDSAVYLCASSLNRPYEQYFGPGTRLTVT.

This clonotype was observed at least ten times. The genes are TRBV27 and TRBJ1-6, with no clear D. Germline values: CDR1 MNHEY, CDR2 SMNVEV (reference sequence). V was trimmed by 6 bases and J by 3 bases, leaving 12 bases between them. The CDR3 length is 15 residues. Here the CDR3 reads CASRWQVHYNSPLHF. The DNA of the CDR3 is TGTGCCAGCAGATGGCAGGTCCACTATAATTCACCCCTCCACTTT.

At least ten counts were recorded for this clonotype. The J gene is TRBJ2-7, the V gene TRBV28; 10 bases are shared with TRBD1. The germline V gene has CDR1 MDHEN and CDR2 SYDVKM. The V and J ends lost 3 bases and 4 bases, in that order; junction bases with no gene match: 9. The CDR3 consists of 16 residues. This CDR3 is CASSFPRTGGLYEQYF. The CDR3 bases are TGTGCCAGCAGTTTCCCCCGGACAGGGGGTCTGTACGAGCAGTACTTC.

V and J are TRBV4-3 and TRBJ2-1; D is undetermined. Trimming left V 0 bases short and J 4 bases short, with 13 bases between. Germline lookup yields CDR1 LGHNA and CDR2 YSLEER. The CDR3 spans 16 residues. This CDR3 reads CASSQDADVPYNEQFF. The CDR3 DNA is TGCGCCAGCAGCCAAGATGCCGACGTACCGTACAATGAGCAGTTCTTC.

This chain uses TRBV18 with TRBJ2-6; D is unclear. The CDR3 runs to 14 residues. V lost 6 bases and J 0 bases, leaving 6 bases between the germline ends. The germline CDR1 and CDR2 sequences are KGHSH and LQKENI. CDR3 DNA: TGTGCCAGCTCCCAGCCCTCTGGGGCCAACGTCCTGACTTTC. Translating gives CASSQPSGANVLTF.

The table lists this clonotype with many counts. V is TRBV28 and J is TRBJ2-6; 10 bases are a match to TRBD1. V trimming: 4 bases; J trimming: 2 bases; junction bases outside the gene matches: 5. The germline CDR1 and CDR2 sequences are MDHEN and SYDVKM. The CDR3 is 17 amino acids. Written as DNA, the CDR3 is TGTGCCAGCAGTTCGCCCGGGACAGGGGCTGGGGCCAACGTCCTGACTTTC. Protein sequence: CASSSPGTGAGANVLTF.

This clonotype was counted ten times or more. The rearrangement uses TRBV5-4 and TRBJ2-7; a possible D gene is TRBD1 (6 bases). With 5 bases removed from V and 2 bases from J, the gap between germline ends came to 14 bases. CDR1 and CDR2 (germline): SGHNT, YYREEE (reference sequence). This CDR3 region has 14 residues. The CDR3 sequence: CASSLGGFPYEQYF. CDR3 DNA sequence: TGTGCCAGCAGTCTAGGGGGTTTTCCCTACGAGCAGTACTTC. Looking up the rest from reference TRBV5-4 and TRBJ2-7 gives the full variable domain: ETGVTQSPTHLIKTRGQQVTLRCSSQSGHNTVSWYQQALGQGPQFIFQYYREEENGRGNFPPRFSGLQFPNYSSELNVNALELDDSALYLCASSLGGFPYEQYFGPGTRLTVT.

This clonotype was seen repeatedly, ten times or more. This chain connects TRBV28 to TRBJ2-3; a possible D gene is TRBD1 (6 bases). The CDR3 loop spans 15 amino acids. Germline lookup yields CDR1 MDHEN and CDR2 SYDVKM. The germline V and J ends were trimmed by 6 bases and 0 bases, with 13 bases remaining between them. For the CDR3, the DNA is TGTGCCAGCAGGTACAGGGCTACTAGCACAGATACGCAGTATTTT. Protein sequence: CASRYRATSTDTQYF.

This clonotype was seen ten or more times. This chain uses TRBV3-1 with TRBJ2-7, with D hard to call. The CDR3 is made up of 14 amino acids. Trimming shortened V by 3 bases and J by 2 bases, and 11 bases separated the two germline ends. The germline V gene encodes CDR1 LGHDT and CDR2 YNNKEL (reference sequence). The CDR3 DNA sequence: TGTGCCAGCAGCCACGGACGCGCAGCCTACGAGCAGTACTTC. Translating it yields CASSHGRAAYEQYF.

This clonotype was recorded at least ten times. This chain links TRBV12-3 or TRBV12-4 with TRBJ2-7, with 7 bases fitting TRBD1. This CDR3 region has 13 residues. J was trimmed by 5 bases and V by 4 bases; bases with no gene match: 5. For the CDR3, the DNA is TGTGCCAGCAGTTGGGAGACAGGGAACGAGCAGTACTTC. This gives the protein CASSWETGNEQYF.

This clonotype was found many times. This sequence joins TRBV7-8 and TRBJ2-5; TRBD1 agrees at 9 bases. The V gene end was trimmed by 5 bases and the J gene end by 5 bases; junction bases not matched to a gene: 9. The germline V gene has CDR1 SGHVS and CDR2 FQNEAQ. The CDR3 consists of 15 residues. DNA for the CDR3: TGTGCCAGCAGCAGAACAGGGGGCGATCGGGAGACCCAGTACTTC. Its protein is CASSRTGGDRETQYF.

This clonotype was recorded at least ten times. The chain combines TRBV27 with TRBJ2-7; no definite D call. The length of the CDR3 is 13 residues. Germline CDR1 reads MNHEY; CDR2 reads SMNVEV (reference sequence). Trimming shortened V by 6 bases and J by 5 bases, and 14 bases separated the two germline ends. This CDR3 is CASRGYSHHEQYF. CDR3 nucleotide sequence: TGTGCCAGCAGGGGGTATAGCCACCACGAGCAGTACTTC.

This clonotype was recorded at least ten times. The V call is TRBV7-9, the J call TRBJ2-3; D is uncertain. The CDR3 sequence is 14 residues long. Germline assignment: CDR1 SEHNR and CDR2 FQNEAQ (reference sequence). V was cut by 0 bases and J by 6 bases, with 10 bases left in between. The CDR3: CASSLARGGDTQYF. Written as DNA, the CDR3 is TGTGCCAGCAGCTTAGCGCGCGGTGGGGATACGCAGTATTTT. The variable domain in full, with the rest retrieved from reference TRBV7-9 and TRBJ2-3, is DTGVSQNPRHKITKRGQNVTFRCDPISEHNRLYWYRQTLGQGPEFLTYFQNEAQLEKSRLLSDRFSAERPKGSFSTLEIQRTEQGDSAMYLCASSLARGGDTQYFGPGTRLTVL.

This clonotype came up many times. The chain recombines TRBV7-2 with TRBJ2-5, with TRBD2 as a possible D gene (6 bases). Trimming took 5 bases from V and 7 from J, leaving 20 bases between them. The CDR3 runs 15 residues. CDR1 is SGHTA, CDR2 FQGNSA, per germline. The CDR3 loop reads CASSLDGRLEGTQYF. CDR3 nucleotides: TGTGCCAGCAGCCTAGACGGGAGATTGGAGGGGACCCAGTACTTC.

The chain carries TRBV19 and TRBJ2-1; TRBD1 matches at 9 bases. After removal of 7 bases from V and 7 bases from J, the junction contained 14 bases not matched to a gene. This CDR3 is built from 16 residues. Germline V gene lookup returns CDR1 LNHDA and CDR2 SQIVND (reference sequence). DNA of the CDR3: TGTGCCAGTACCAAGATCCCGGGACAGGGTGAAAATGAGCAGTTCTTC. It specifies CASTKIPGQGENEQFF.